Listed below are T cell receptor beta chains from one sample, sequenced in a study of blood T cell repertoires in COVID-19. The data were produced by immunoSEQ multiplex PCR, yet TCRdb's version contains in-frame clones alone and is incomplete. This sample carries about 57,000 clones, more than 75% of them seen once, and the ten largest clones take roughly a fifth. Sequenced sample: peripheral blood. These receptors all come from a woman in her fifties or sixties with acute or convalescent COVID-19. CDR3s include the opening cysteine and the closing phenylalanine or tryptophan. The order of the fields is clone size, D gene, V gene, J gene, CDR3 protein, CDR3 DNA. A D gene is named only where the DNA matches it firmly. Clone size is shown for a subset of rows, as once, few, many or a class of expanded clone.

>.|.|TRBV6-5|TRBJ2-1
CASSYRPGNEYNEQFF
TGTGCCAGCAGTTACCGACCGGGAAACGAATACAATGAGCAGTTCTTC
>.|.|TRBV4-1|TRBJ1-2
CASSQEWEGNYGYTF
TGCGCCAGCAGCCAAGAATGGGAGGGGAACTATGGCTACACCTTC
>.|TRBD1|TRBV30|TRBJ2-7
CAWSVTGLHEQYF
TGTGCCTGGAGTGTGACAGGGCTCCACGAGCAGTACTTC
>.|TRBD2|TRBV29-1|TRBJ2-1
CSASSGGPGEQFF
TGCAGCGCTTCGTCGGGGGGGCCGGGTGAGCAGTTCTTC
>.|.|TRBV2|TRBJ2-7
CAGERRSTYEQYF
TGTGCCGGGGAGAGACGGTCAACCTACGAGCAGTACTTC
>.|.|TRBV7-9|TRBJ2-7
CASSLGLSYEQYF
TGTGCCAGCAGCCTCGGACTTTCCTACGAGCAGTACTTC
>few|TRBD1|TRBV2|TRBJ1-2
CASSETGQGATGYTF
TGTGCCAGCAGTGAAACGGGGCAGGGGGCGACTGGCTACACCTTC
>.|.|TRBV5-1|TRBJ2-1
CASSLGQVNEQFF
TGCGCCAGCAGCTTGGGACAGGTAAATGAGCAGTTCTTC
>.|.|TRBV21-1|TRBJ1-2
CASSLTQDNYGYTF
TGTGCCAGCAGCCTTACACAGGATAACTATGGCTACACCTTC
>.|.|TRBV19|TRBJ2-7
CAAGVNAGNEQYF
TGTGCCGCTGGGGTGAACGCGGGGAACGAGCAGTACTTC
>.|TRBD2|TRBV6-5|TRBJ2-1
CASSRGGKDEQFF
TGTGCCAGCAGTCGGGGGGGCAAGGATGAGCAGTTCTTC
>.|.|TRBV19|TRBJ1-2
CASTGHLYGYTF
TGTGCCAGTACAGGACATCTCTATGGCTACACCTTC
>.|.|TRBV5-1|TRBJ2-1
CASSLSGVVGNEQFF
TGCGCCAGCAGCTTGTCAGGGGTAGTGGGCAATGAGCAGTTCTTC
>.|TRBD1|TRBV24-1|TRBJ1-3
CATSDGTGVGNTIYF
TGTGCCACCAGTGATGGGACAGGGGTCGGAAACACCATATATTTT